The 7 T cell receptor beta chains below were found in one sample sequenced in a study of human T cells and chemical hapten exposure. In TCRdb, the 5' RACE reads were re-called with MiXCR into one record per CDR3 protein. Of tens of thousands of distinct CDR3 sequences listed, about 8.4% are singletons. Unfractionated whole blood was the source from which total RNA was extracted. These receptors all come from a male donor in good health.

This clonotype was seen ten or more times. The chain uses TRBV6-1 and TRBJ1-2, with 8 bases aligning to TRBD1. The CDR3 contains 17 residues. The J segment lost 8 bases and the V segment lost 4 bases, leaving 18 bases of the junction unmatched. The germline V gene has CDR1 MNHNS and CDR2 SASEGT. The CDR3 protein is CASSGADRGITVIGYTF. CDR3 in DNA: TGTGCCAGCAGTGGCGCTGACAGGGGTATAACGGTAATCGGCTACACCTTC.

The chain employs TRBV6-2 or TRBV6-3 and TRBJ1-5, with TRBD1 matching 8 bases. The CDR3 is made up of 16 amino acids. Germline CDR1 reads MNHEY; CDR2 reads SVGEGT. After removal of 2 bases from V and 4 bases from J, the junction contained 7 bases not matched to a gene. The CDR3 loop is CASSYGGQGLNQPQHF. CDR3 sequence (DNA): TGTGCCAGCAGTTACGGAGGACAGGGCCTTAATCAGCCCCAGCATTTT.

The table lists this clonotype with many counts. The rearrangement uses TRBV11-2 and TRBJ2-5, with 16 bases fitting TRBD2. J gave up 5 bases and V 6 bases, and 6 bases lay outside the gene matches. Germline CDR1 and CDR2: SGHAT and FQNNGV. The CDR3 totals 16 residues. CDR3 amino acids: CASRVGTSGRVETQYF. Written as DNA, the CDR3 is TGTGCCAGCAGGGTCGGGACTAGCGGGAGGGTGGAGACCCAGTACTTC.

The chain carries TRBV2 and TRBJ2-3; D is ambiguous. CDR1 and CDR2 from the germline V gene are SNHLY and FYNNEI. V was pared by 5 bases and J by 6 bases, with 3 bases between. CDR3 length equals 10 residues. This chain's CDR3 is CASSTDTQYF. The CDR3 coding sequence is TGTGCCAGCAGTACCGATACGCAGTATTTT.

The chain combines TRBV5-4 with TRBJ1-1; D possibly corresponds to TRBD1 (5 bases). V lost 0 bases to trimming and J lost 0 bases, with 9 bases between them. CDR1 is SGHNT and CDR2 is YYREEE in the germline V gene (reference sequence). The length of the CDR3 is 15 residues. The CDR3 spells CASSLDVGVNTEAFF. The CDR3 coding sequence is TGTGCCAGCAGCTTGGATGTGGGGGTGAACACTGAAGCTTTCTTT.

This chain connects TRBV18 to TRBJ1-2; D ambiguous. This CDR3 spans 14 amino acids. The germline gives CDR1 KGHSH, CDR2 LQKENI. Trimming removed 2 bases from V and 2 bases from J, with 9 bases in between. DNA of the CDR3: TGTGCCAGCTCACCAGGGTCAGGCAACTATGGCTACACCTTC. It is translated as CASSPGSGNYGYTF.

The CDR3 DNA reads as TGTGCCAGCAGTTTGTTCCCGCTAGCGGGAGGCCCCTACGAGCAGTACTTC. Residues: CASSLFPLAGGPYEQYF. The chain uses TRBV12-3 or TRBV12-4 and TRBJ2-7; 11 bases line up with TRBD2. CDR3 length: 17 residues. V was pared by 3 bases and J by 2 bases, with 9 bases of the junction left unmatched.